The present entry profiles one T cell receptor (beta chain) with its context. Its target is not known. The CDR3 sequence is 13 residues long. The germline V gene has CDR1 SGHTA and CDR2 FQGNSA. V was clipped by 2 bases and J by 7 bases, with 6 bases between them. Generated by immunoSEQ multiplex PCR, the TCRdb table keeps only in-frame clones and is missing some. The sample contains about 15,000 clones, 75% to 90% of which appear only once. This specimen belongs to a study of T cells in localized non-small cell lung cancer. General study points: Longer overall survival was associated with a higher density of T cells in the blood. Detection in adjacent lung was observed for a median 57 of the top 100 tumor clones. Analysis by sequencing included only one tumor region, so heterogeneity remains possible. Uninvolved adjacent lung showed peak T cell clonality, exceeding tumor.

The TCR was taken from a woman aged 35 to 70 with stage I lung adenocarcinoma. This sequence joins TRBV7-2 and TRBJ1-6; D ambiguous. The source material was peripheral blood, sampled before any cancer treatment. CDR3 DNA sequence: TGTGCCAGCAGCTTAACGCTAAATTCACCCCTCCACTTT. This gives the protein CASSLTLNSPLHF.